Below, 8 T cell receptor beta chains from the same sample are listed, as sequenced in a study of T cell repertoires in cytomegalovirus infection. These receptors lack a known antigen. TCRdb redid the calling of the reads with MiXCR, one entry per CDR3 protein. The repertoire has fewer than 850,000 distinct CDR3 sequences, about 27% of them found once; the top ten carry 13%. The specimen comprised cultured CD8+ T cells from PBMCs, sampled from culture after CMV antigen stimulation. The receptors come from a human donor in good health (CMV status not recorded). Some clones in this sample may be carry-over from other donors' samples.

This clonotype was observed a handful of times. The chain recombines TRBV5-1 with TRBJ2-5; tentatively, D is TRBD1 or TRBD2 (6 bases each). Germline lookup yields CDR1 SGHRS and CDR2 YFSETQ. CDR3 length: 15 amino acids. With 3 bases removed from V and 1 base from J, the gap between germline ends came to 13 bases. The CDR3 reads CASSSNGGLQETQYF. CDR3 coding DNA: TGCGCCAGCAGCTCGAACGGGGGCCTCCAAGAGACCCAGTACTTC.

Only a few counts were recorded for this clonotype. The genes are TRBV23-1 and TRBJ1-5; tentative D call: TRBD1 (6 bases). TRBV23-1 is given ORF status, its function remaining uncertain. The CDR3 totals 14 residues. Between the trimmed V and J ends, which lost 8 bases and 6 bases, there was a span of 17 bases. The CDR3 nucleotides are TGCGCCAGCGCGCAGGGGAGTTCGTGTCAGCCCCAGCATTTT. It encodes CASAQGSSCQPQHF.

The V call is TRBV11-3, the J call TRBJ2-6; TRBD1 aligns across 7 bases. The CDR3 runs to 14 residues. J was trimmed by 8 bases and V by 5 bases; bases with no gene match: 6. The germline CDR1 and CDR2 sequences are SGHNT and YENEEA. CDR3 sequence: CASSHRGETNVLTF. The CDR3 coding sequence is TGTGCCAGCAGCCACAGGGGCGAAACCAACGTCCTGACTTTC.

V usage is TRBV14 and J usage is TRBJ2-7; 9 positions agree with TRBD2. CDR1 and CDR2 (germline): SGHDN, FVKESK. J lost 3 bases, V lost 2 bases, and 8 bases had no gene match. This CDR3 comprises 16 residues. The CDR3, as DNA: TGTGCCAGCAGCCAATTGAATAGCGGGGGTATCTACGAGCAGTACGTC. Protein: CASSQLNSGGIYEQYV.

The rearrangement links TRBV19 to TRBJ2-3, with a tentative D call TRBD2 (5 bases). CDR3 length equals 14 residues. The V gene lost 3 bases and the J gene lost 2 bases, with 9 bases spanning the gap. Germline CDR1 LNHDA, CDR2 SQIVND (reference sequence). The CDR3 DNA follows: TGTGCCAGTAGTATGGCCGGGGACACAGATACGCAGTATTTT. Translating gives CASSMAGDTDTQYF.

This clonotype came up many times. This chain connects TRBV6-6 to TRBJ2-1, with TRBD1 identical over 7 bases. Looked up from germline, CDR1 is MNHNY and CDR2 is SVGAGI (reference sequence). This CDR3 has 16 amino acids. J was trimmed by 3 bases and V by 0 bases; bases with no gene match: 5. Here the CDR3 DNA reads TGTGCCAGCAGTTACTCGAAGGGGGCAGGCTACAATGAGCAGTTCTTC. Translated: CASSYSKGAGYNEQFF.

This rearrangement joins TRBV5-4 to TRBJ2-7; TRBD1 agrees at 7 bases. V shed 4 bases and J 1 base; nucleotides not matched to a gene: 8. CDR3 length: 15 amino acids. CDR1 is SGHNT and CDR2 is YYREEE in the germline V gene (reference sequence). CDR3 residues: CASSGGQVGSYEQYV. The DNA of the CDR3 is TGTGCCAGCAGCGGTGGACAGGTCGGGTCCTACGAGCAGTACGTC.

This chain uses TRBV24-1 with TRBJ2-1; D remains ambiguous. The CDR3 runs to 13 residues. The ends were cut back, 4 bases at V and 5 bases at J, with 8 bases in the middle. Germline CDR1 KGHDR, CDR2 SFDVKD. This CDR3 reads CATSDLVNNEQFF. In DNA, the CDR3 is TGTGCCACCAGTGACCTAGTGAACAATGAGCAGTTCTTC.